This T cell receptor (beta chain) was profiled in a study of control samples from healthy donors and cancer patients. Profiled with immunoSEQ multiplex PCR; TCRdb holds only in-frame clones, not every one. The repertoire consists of some 120,000 clones, with over 75% occurring once and the leading ten covering more than 2.5%. Germline CDR1 reads SGHRS; CDR2 reads YFSETQ. The CDR3 is 17 amino acids. After removal of 4 bases from V and 5 bases from J, the junction contained 14 bases not matched to a gene. The clonotype comes from a man between 45 and 60 years old in good health. The chain carries TRBV5-1 and TRBJ2-1; 8 bases align to TRBD1. Material for sequencing was blood. CDR3 sequence (DNA): TGCGCCAGCAGCCCGGAGGGTGAGGGACAGGTAGACAATGAGCAGTTCTTC. Translation gives CASSPEGEGQVDNEQFF.